This T cell receptor beta chain originates from a study of T cell responses to AZD1222 COVID-19 vaccine. Data came from immunoSEQ multiplex PCR; TCRdb stores just in-frame clones and leaves some out. The table has 130,000 to 150,000 clones, over 80% seen once. Findings and limits, study-wide: The donor cohort was predominantly white British with a female majority, and clonal diversity may have been underestimated. Only a handful of AZD1222 recipients, roughly six in all, had baseline seropositivity. When two AZD1222 doses had been given, Spike-specific TCR breadth and depth rose. Unmutated regions of variants are reportedly targeted by nearly half of spike-specific TCRs.

In the case of this clone: What it binds is unknown.

Trimming pared 0 bases from V and 1 base from J, leaving 9 bases between. The CDR3 extends over 15 amino acids. Germline V gives CDR1 MNHEY, CDR2 SVGAGI. The chain carries TRBV6-5 and TRBJ1-1; weak D call: TRBD1 (5 bases). This receptor was obtained from an adult in good health. The sequences come from peripheral blood, collected on day 0 of MenACWY control vaccination. CDR3 DNA sequence: TGTGCCAGCAGTTACTCGAAAAGGGGGAACACTGAAGCTTTCTTT. It yields the protein CASSYSKRGNTEAFF.